Below, 15 T cell receptor beta chains from the same sample are listed, as sequenced in a study of regulatory T cells in long-lasting Graves disease (dated by TCRdb to 2020 to 2022). The library was obtained by multiplex PCR. For sequencing, an Illumina HiSeq 4000 was employed. TCR beta libraries were built with iRepertoire HTBI primers and Arm-PCR amplification of CDR3 regions. TCRdb trimmed the raw reads at Q25, called clones with MiXCR and kept productive beta chains. A single entry per CDR3 protein holds the most common genes and DNA from its merged rows. Within this sample are 300,000 to 450,000 distinct CDR3 sequences, with less than 20% of them counted one time only. About a fifth of the sample comes from the top ten. The sample's time point label, decoded: newly diagnosed GD, antithyroid drugs for less than 3 months. For both TCR sequencing and RNA sequencing, RNA was extracted from PBMCs using TRIzol.

This material consisted of peripheral blood mononuclear cells (PBMCs), taken at new diagnosis, from a patient treated with antithyroid drugs. These TCRs come from a female donor with Graves disease.

The genes are TRBV28 and TRBJ2-7; D gene unclear. CDR1 MDHEN and CDR2 SYDVKM come from the germline V gene. The V end lost 5 bases, the J end lost 2 bases, and 10 bases lay between the germline ends. The CDR3 loop spans 13 amino acids. The CDR3 DNA sequence: TGTGCCAGCAGTCGATCCCTGGCCTACGAGCAGTACTTC. Translating it yields CASSRSLAYEQYF.

V usage is TRBV6-1 and J usage is TRBJ1-1; 8 nucleotides match TRBD1. The CDR3 is 14 amino acids. After removal of 4 bases from V and 3 bases from J, the junction contained 4 bases not matched to a gene. The V gene's germline CDR1 is MNHNS and CDR2 SASEGT. The CDR3 nucleotides are TGTGCCAGCAGTGGTGAGACAGGGGACACTGAAGCTTTCTTT. Amino acid sequence: CASSGETGDTEAFF.

Ten or more counts support this clonotype. The chain uses TRBV15 and TRBJ1-2; D is uncertain. Germline-derived CDR1 and CDR2 are LNHNV and YYDKDF (reference sequence). V lost 3 bases and J 9 bases, leaving 14 bases between the germline ends. This CDR3 region has 13 residues. The CDR3 loop is CATSREFSDSYTF. CDR3 in DNA: TGTGCCACCAGCAGGGAGTTTTCCGACAGCTACACCTTC. The full variable domain, in which reference TRBV15 and TRBJ1-2 provide the parts outside the CDR3, is DAMVIQNPRYQVTQFGKPVTLSCSQTLNHNVMYWYQQKSSQAPKLLFHYYDKDFNNEADTPDNFQSRRPNTSFCFLDIRSPGLGDTAMYLCATSREFSDSYTFGSGTRLTVV.

This clonotype was seen a handful of times. CDR3 in DNA: TGCGCCAGCAGCTTGTCGGGGGAGGCCGGTACGCAGTATTTT. Translated: CASSLSGEAGTQYF. The chain recombines TRBV5-1 with TRBJ2-3; D is perhaps TRBD2 (6 bases). Trimming removed 1 base from V and 8 bases from J, with 14 bases in between. The CDR3 is 14 residues long. Germline CDR1 and CDR2: SGHRS and YFSETQ.

The V gene is TRBV20-1, the J gene TRBJ2-3; TRBD1 aligns across 8 bases. The germline CDR1 and CDR2 sequences are DFQATT and SNEGSKA (reference sequence). CDR3 length: 15 amino acids. The trim removed 0 bases at V and 6 bases at J, leaving 8 bases unmatched. In DNA form, the CDR3 reads TGCAGTGCTAGAGATTTTCAGGGGGCAACTGATACGCAGTATTTT. It encodes CSARDFQGATDTQYF.

This clonotype occurred many times. V usage is TRBV20-1 and J usage is TRBJ1-2, with no clear D. V dropped 3 bases and J dropped 2 bases, with 7 bases sitting between them. The germline CDR1 and CDR2 sequences are DFQATT and SNEGSKA (reference sequence). This CDR3 has 12 amino acids. CDR3: CSASGQNYGYTF. The CDR3 DNA is TGCAGTGCTAGTGGGCAGAACTATGGCTACACCTTC.

This clonotype was observed many times. CDR3 coding DNA: TGCAGTGCTAATAAGTGGGAGAAACAGCCCCAGCATTTT. It is translated as CSANKWEKQPQHF. The gene calls are TRBV20-1 and TRBJ1-5; no definite D call. Trimming stripped 4 bases from V and 7 bases from J, with 14 bases between. From germline, CDR1 is DFQATT and CDR2 SNEGSKA (reference sequence). This CDR3 has 13 amino acids.

This clonotype showed up many times. This sequence joins TRBV30 and TRBJ2-1, with 9 positions matching TRBD1. Trimming at V came to 2 bases and at J to 10 bases, leaving 9 bases not matched to a gene. This CDR3 is built from 14 residues. The V gene's germline CDR1 is GTSNPN and CDR2 SVGIG (reference sequence). The CDR3: CAWSSNRGQGEQFF. In nucleotides, the CDR3 is TGTGCCTGGAGTTCCAACAGGGGGCAGGGGGAGCAGTTCTTC.

This clonotype was observed at least ten times. V gene TRBV24-1 combines with J gene TRBJ1-2; 7 bases agree with TRBD1. V gave up 3 bases and J gave up 3 bases; unmatched junction bases: 6. The CDR3 length is 15 residues. Germline CDR1 reads KGHDR; CDR2 reads SFDVKD. The CDR3 sequence is CATSDAPRGDYGYTF. The DNA of the CDR3 is TGTGCCACCAGTGATGCCCCCAGGGGGGACTATGGCTACACCTTC.

This clonotype occurred many times. The genes are TRBV12-3 or TRBV12-4 and TRBJ2-7; D is unclear. Trimming stripped 5 bases from V and 0 bases from J, with 14 bases between. This CDR3 has 15 amino acids. Written as DNA, the CDR3 is TGTGCCAGCAGTCCCGGTGTGGCACTCTCCTACGAGCAGTACTTC. As protein: CASSPGVALSYEQYF.

This clonotype was seen ten or more times. The rearrangement links TRBV5-4 to TRBJ1-1, with D perhaps TRBD1 (5 bases). The CDR3 has 13 residues. V lost 4 bases to trimming and J lost 1 base, with 8 bases between them. The germline V gene has CDR1 SGHNT and CDR2 YYREEE (reference sequence). The CDR3: CASSHDRNTEAFF. The CDR3 region has the DNA TGTGCCAGCAGCCATGACAGGAACACTGAAGCTTTCTTT.

In this sample, this clonotype turned up many times. This rearrangement joins TRBV7-2 to TRBJ2-3; TRBD2 matches 9 bases. V lost 5 bases to trimming and J lost 12 bases; unmatched junction nucleotides: 12. The CDR3 sequence is 14 residues long. The germline CDR1 and CDR2 sequences are SGHTA and FQGNSA. The CDR3 bases are TGTGCCAGCAGCGGTCGAGTAGCGGGGGCCTCCCAGTATTTT. Protein product: CASSGRVAGASQYF.

In its sample, this clonotype was seen many times. This sequence joins TRBV20-1 and TRBJ2-1, with 8 positions matching TRBD2. In germline, CDR1 is DFQATT, CDR2 SNEGSKA (reference sequence). The trim removed 5 bases at V and 4 bases at J, leaving 10 bases unmatched. This CDR3 region has 15 residues. The CDR3, as DNA: TGCAGTGCTCCCGCCCCTGGCGGGGGGTACAATGAGCAGTTCTTC. Translation: CSAPAPGGGYNEQFF.

At least ten counts were recorded for this clonotype. V is TRBV20-1 and J is TRBJ1-1, with D possibly being TRBD1 (6 bases). V lost 4 bases and J lost 5, with 23 bases in between. Germline V lookup: CDR1 DFQATT, CDR2 SNEGSKA (reference sequence). CDR3 length: 16 residues. CDR3 sequence reads: CSATTYRAIVLTEAFF. As DNA, the CDR3 is TGCAGTGCTACCACGTACAGGGCGATAGTCTTAACTGAAGCTTTCTTT.

In this sample, this clonotype turned up many times. This chain joins TRBV5-1 and TRBJ1-1, with unresolved D. Germline CDR1 and CDR2: SGHRS and YFSETQ. This CDR3 region has 13 residues. V lost 4 bases and J lost 5, with 12 bases in between. CDR3 in amino acids: CASSPRRSTEAFF. In DNA form, the CDR3 reads TGCGCCAGCAGCCCTCGGCGGAGTACTGAAGCTTTCTTT. Full variable domain (missing parts from reference TRBV5-1 and TRBJ1-1): KAGVTQTPRYLIKTRGQQVTLSCSPISGHRSVSWYQQTPGQGLQFLFEYFSETQRNKGNFPGRFSGRQFSNSRSEMNVSTLELGDSALYLCASSPRRSTEAFFGQGTRLTVV.